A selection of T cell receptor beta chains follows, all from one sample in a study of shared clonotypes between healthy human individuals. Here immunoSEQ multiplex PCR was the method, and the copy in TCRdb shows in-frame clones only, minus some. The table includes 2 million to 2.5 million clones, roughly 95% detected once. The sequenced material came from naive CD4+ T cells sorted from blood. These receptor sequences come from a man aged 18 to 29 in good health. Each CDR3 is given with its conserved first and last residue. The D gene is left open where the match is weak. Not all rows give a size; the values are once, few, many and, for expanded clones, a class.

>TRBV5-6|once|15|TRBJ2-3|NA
CASSFSGPSTDTQYF
TGTGCCAGCAGCTTTAGCGGACCTAGCACAGATACGCAGTATTTT
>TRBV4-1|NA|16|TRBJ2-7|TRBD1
CASSQPPGQQHYEQYF
TGCGCCAGCAGCCAACCTCCGGGACAGCAACACTACGAGCAGTACTTC
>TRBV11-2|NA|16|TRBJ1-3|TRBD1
CASSMGQLTSGNTIYF
TGTGCCAGCAGCATGGGACAGCTCACCTCTGGAAACACCATATATTTT
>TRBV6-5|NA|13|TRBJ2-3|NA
CATKTGLADTQYF
TGTGCCACCAAAACAGGGTTGGCAGATACGCAGTATTTT
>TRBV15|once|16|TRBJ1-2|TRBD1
CATSRGGTGSNYGYTF
TGTGCCACCAGCAGAGGGGGGACAGGGTCCAACTATGGCTACACCTTC
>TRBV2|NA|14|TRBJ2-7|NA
CASSEGRTAYEQYF
TGTGCCAGCAGTGAAGGGAGGACAGCCTACGAGCAGTACTTC
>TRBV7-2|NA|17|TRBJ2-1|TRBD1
CASSLQFRTGGYDEQFF
TGTGCCAGCAGCTTACAATTCAGGACAGGGGGTTACGATGAGCAGTTCTTC
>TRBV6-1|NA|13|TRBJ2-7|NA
CASSERNRGEQYF
TGTGCCAGCAGTGAAAGGAATCGGGGCGAGCAGTACTTC
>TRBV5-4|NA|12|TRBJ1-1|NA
CASSQTGSRAFF
TGTGCCAGCAGTCAGACCGGGTCTCGGGCTTTCTTT
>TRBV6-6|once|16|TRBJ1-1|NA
CASSYPIWAGDTEAFF
TGTGCCAGCAGTTACCCCATTTGGGCAGGGGACACTGAAGCTTTCTTT
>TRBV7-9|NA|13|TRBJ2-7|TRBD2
CASSLALAGEQYF
TGTGCCAGCAGCTTAGCGCTAGCGGGTGAGCAGTACTTC
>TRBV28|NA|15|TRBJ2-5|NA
CASSPSDFSKETQYF
TGTGCCAGCAGTCCATCGGACTTTTCTAAAGAGACCCAGTACTTC
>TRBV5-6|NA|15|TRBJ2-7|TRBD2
CASSPGTSGPYEQYF
TGTGCCAGCAGCCCCGGGACTAGCGGCCCCTACGAGCAGTACTTC
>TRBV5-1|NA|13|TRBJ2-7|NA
CASTDPPSREQYF
TGCGCCAGCACCGACCCCCCTTCTCGGGAGCAGTACTTC
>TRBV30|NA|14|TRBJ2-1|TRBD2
CAWVASGGFNEQFF
TGTGCCTGGGTCGCTAGCGGGGGTTTCAATGAGCAGTTCTTC
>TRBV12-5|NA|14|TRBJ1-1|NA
CASGHQTPNTEAFF
TGTGCTAGTGGCCATCAAACCCCGAACACTGAAGCTTTCTTT
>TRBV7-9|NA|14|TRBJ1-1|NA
CASSFSAVNTEAFF
TGTGCCAGCAGCTTTTCGGCGGTGAACACTGAAGCTTTCTTC
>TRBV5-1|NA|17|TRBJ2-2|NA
CASSLGQRSANTGELFF
TGCGCCAGCAGCTTGGGACAGCGGAGCGCGAACACCGGGGAGCTGTTTTTT
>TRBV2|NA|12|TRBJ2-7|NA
CASRTQSYEQYF
TGTGCCAGCAGGACACAGTCCTACGAGCAGTACTTC
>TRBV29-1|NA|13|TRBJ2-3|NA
CSVEWGAGDTQYF
TGCAGCGTTGAATGGGGGGCAGGAGATACGCAGTATTTT
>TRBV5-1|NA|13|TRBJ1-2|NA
CASSLDTGTSYTF
TGCGCCAGCAGCTTGGACACAGGGACGAGCTACACCTTC
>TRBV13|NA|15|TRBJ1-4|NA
CASSNGDGKNEKLFF
TGTGCCAGCAGCAATGGGGACGGGAAAAATGAAAAACTGTTTTTT
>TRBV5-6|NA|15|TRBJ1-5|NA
CASTWGPGDNQPQHF
TGTGCCAGCACCTGGGGGCCAGGGGACAATCAGCCCCAGCATTTT
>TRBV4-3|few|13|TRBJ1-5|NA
CASSQGGNQPQHF
TGCGCCAGCAGCCAAGGGGGCAATCAGCCCCAGCATTTT
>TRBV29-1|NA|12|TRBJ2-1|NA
CSGLSSYNEQFF
TGCAGCGGCCTAAGCTCCTACAATGAGCAGTTCTTC
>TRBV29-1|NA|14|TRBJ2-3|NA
CSVAPRLTPDTQYF
TGCAGCGTTGCCCCTAGGTTGACCCCAGATACGCAGTATTTT
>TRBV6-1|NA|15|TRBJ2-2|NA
CASSEGASWSGELFF
TGTGCCAGCAGTGAAGGGGCGAGCTGGTCTGGGGAGCTGTTTTTT
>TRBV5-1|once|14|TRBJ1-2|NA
CASSEKTEGDGYTF
TGCGCCAGCAGCGAAAAGACTGAAGGGGATGGCTACACCTTC
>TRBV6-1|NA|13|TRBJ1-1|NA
CASSSTFNTEAFF
TGTGCCAGCAGTTCCACCTTCAACACTGAAGCTTTCTTT
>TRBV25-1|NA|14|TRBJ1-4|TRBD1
CASSSTGQGRKLFF
TGTGCCAGCAGTTCGACAGGACAGGGCAGGAAACTGTTTTTT
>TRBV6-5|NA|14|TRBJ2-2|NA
CASSRRPATGELFF
TGTGCCAGCAGTCGGAGACCGGCCACCGGGGAGCTGTTTTTT
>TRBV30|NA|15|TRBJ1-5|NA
CAWSSMRRGAEPQHF
TGTGCCTGGAGTTCAATGCGTCGGGGCGCGGAGCCCCAGCATTTT
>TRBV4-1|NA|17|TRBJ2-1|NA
CASSQVATGVSYNEQFF
TGCGCCAGCAGCCAAGTCGCAACGGGGGTTTCCTACAATGAGCAGTTCTTC
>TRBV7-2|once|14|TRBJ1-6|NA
CASSFAEGYSPLHF
TGTGCCAGCAGCTTTGCCGAGGGGTATTCACCCCTCCACTTT
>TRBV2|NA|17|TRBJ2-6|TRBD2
CASRGTSGPSGANVLTF
TGTGCCAGCAGGGGGACTAGCGGGCCCTCTGGGGCCAACGTCCTGACTTTC
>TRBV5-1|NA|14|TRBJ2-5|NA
CASSLLGFGETQYF
TGCGCCAGCAGCTTGTTAGGGTTTGGAGAGACCCAGTACTTC
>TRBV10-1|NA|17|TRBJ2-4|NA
CASSSGSSALGKNIQYF
TGCGCCAGCAGCTCCGGGTCCTCCGCGCTGGGCAAGAACATTCAGTACTTC
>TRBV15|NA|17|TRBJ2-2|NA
CATSRDTRLENTGELFF
TGTGCCACCAGCAGAGATACAAGACTGGAGAACACCGGGGAGCTGTTTTTT
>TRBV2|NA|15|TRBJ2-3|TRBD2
CASSVETSGGDTQYF
TGTGCCAGCAGTGTGGAGACTAGCGGGGGGGATACGCAGTATTTT
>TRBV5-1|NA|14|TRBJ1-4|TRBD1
CASSLGQGDEKLFF
TGCGCCAGCAGCTTGGGGCAGGGGGACGAAAAACTGTTTTTT
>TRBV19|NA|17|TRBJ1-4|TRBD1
CASRSLETGNLYEKLFF
TGTGCCAGCCGCTCGTTGGAGACAGGGAATTTGTATGAAAAACTGTTTTTT
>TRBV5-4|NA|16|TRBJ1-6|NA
CASRLLGDENNSPLHF
TGTGCCAGCAGACTGTTGGGTGATGAGAATAATTCACCCCTCCACTTT
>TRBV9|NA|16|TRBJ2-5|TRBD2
CASSVGLAGGRETQYF
TGTGCCAGCAGCGTAGGACTAGCGGGGGGCCGTGAGACCCAGTACTTC
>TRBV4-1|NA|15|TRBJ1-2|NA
CASSLSESPNYGYTF
TGCGCCAGCAGCCTTAGCGAGAGTCCTAACTATGGCTACACCTTC
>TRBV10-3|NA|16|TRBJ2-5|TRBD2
CAISDPGLAGDETQYF
TGTGCCATCAGTGATCCGGGACTAGCGGGAGATGAGACCCAGTACTTC
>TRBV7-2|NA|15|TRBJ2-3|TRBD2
CASSLEGGRQDTQYF
TGTGCCAGCAGCTTAGAGGGCGGGAGGCAAGATACGCAGTATTTT
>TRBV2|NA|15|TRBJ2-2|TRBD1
CASSWDRVNTGELFF
TGTGCCAGCAGTTGGGACAGGGTGAACACCGGGGAGCTGTTTTTT
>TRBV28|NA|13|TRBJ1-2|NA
CASSSPQLRGYTF
TGTGCCAGCAGTTCCCCCCAGTTAAGGGGCTACACCTTC
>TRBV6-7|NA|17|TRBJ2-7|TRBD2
CASSSHGSGRPSYEQYF
TGTGCCAGCAGTTCCCATGGGAGCGGGAGACCCTCTTACGAGCAGTACTTC
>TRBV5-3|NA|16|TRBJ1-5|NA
CARSLAVGVGNQPQHF
TGTGCCAGAAGCTTGGCCGTAGGAGTAGGTAATCAGCCCCAGCATTTT
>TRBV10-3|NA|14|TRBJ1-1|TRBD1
CAIRPGTGDTEAFF
TGTGCCATCAGGCCCGGGACAGGAGACACTGAAGCTTTCTTT
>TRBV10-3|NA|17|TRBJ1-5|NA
CAISPTIGSETNQPQHF
TGTGCCATCAGCCCCACCATCGGATCCGAAACGAATCAGCCCCAGCATTTT